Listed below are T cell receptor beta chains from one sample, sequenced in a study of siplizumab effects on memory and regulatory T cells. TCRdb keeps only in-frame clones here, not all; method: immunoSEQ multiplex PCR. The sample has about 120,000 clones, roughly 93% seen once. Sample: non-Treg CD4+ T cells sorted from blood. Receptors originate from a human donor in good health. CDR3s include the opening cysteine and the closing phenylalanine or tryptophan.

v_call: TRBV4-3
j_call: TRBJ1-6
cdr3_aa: CASSQDPENGAEDNSPLHF

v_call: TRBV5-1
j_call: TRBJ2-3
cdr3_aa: CASSRTSGPTDTQYF

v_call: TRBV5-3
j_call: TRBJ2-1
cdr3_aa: CARSLAHEQFF

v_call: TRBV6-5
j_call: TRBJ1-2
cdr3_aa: CASRRDGANYGYTF

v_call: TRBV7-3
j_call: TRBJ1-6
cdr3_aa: CASSADRGLSPLHF

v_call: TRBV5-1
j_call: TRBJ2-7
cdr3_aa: CASGPEGSSYEQYF

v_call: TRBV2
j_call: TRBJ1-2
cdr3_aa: CASKRDFYGYTF

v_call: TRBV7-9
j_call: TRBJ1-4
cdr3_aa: CASSLVEGWNEKLFF

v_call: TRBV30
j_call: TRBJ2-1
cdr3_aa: CAWIYCGPIKSSSSYNEQFF

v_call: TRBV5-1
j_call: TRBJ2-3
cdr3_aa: CASRQGLAGITDTQYF

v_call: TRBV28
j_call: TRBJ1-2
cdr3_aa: CASGSARGYGYTF

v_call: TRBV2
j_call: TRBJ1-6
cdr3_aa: CASSGTVNPNSPLHF

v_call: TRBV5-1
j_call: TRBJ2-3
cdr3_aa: CASADRAKANTQYF

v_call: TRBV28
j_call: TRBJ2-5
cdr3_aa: CASSLEGGQETQYF

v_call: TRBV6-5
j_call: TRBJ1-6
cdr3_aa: CASSYFRGRFSPLHF

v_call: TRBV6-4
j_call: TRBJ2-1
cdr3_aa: CASSDGSVYNEQFF

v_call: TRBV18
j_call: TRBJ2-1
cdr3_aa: CASSPVAGVSYNEQFF

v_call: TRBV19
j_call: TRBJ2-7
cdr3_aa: CASSMGTSGGYEQYF

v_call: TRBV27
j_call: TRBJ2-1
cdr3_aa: CASRLAGGNEQFF

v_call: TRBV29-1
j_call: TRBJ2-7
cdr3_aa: CSVVHPAWEQYF

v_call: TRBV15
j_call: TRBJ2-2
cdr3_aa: CATLPGQGIDTGELFF

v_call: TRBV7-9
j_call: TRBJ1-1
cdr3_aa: CASSSGQGLEAFF

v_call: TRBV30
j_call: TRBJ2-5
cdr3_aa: CAWSVPGRAQYF

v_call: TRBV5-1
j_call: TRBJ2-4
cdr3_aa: CASSLEESGKNIQYF

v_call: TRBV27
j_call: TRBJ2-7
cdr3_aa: CASSLRTGLTYEQYF

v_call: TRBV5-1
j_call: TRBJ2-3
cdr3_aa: CASSLPRGGGTDTQYF

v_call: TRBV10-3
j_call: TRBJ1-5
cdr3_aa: CAISESGGNQPQHF

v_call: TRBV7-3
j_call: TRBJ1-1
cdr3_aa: CASSPPGGGQGEAFF

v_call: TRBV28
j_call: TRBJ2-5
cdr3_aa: CASSLILAPGGGETQYF

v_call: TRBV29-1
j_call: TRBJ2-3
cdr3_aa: CSVARAEDTQYF

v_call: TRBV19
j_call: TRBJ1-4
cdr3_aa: CASSKPTGANEKLFF

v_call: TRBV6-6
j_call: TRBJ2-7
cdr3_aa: CASATLAGVVNF

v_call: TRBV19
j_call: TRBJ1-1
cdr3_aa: CASSPVNTEAFF

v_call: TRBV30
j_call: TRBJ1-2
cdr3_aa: CAWTLGGEGGYTF

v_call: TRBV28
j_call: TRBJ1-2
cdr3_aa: CASSDRGSRGYTF

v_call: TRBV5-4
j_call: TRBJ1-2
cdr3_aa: CASSLPGTEANYGYTF

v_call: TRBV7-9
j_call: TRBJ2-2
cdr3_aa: CASSRRTDSETMNTGELFF

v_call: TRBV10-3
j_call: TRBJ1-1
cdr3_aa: CAISERGGSPEAFF